A single sample gave rise to the 4 T cell receptor beta chains below, sequenced in a study of human T cells and chemical hapten exposure (dated by TCRdb to about 2021). Explained via the paper, the time point label denotes: patch test 1, 2 weeks after DPC sensitization. The treatment or condition label, read with the paper, signifies: therapeutic diphenylcyclopropenone sensitization with weekly scalp DPC. The method behind the library was RACE. TCRdb lists the instrument as NextSeq 500. TCRdb applied fastp at Q25 and MiXCR to the public reads, then kept only in-frame beta chains. Each entry merges the rows of one CDR3 protein and shows their most common DNA and genes. The sample includes roughly 98,000 distinct CDR3 sequences, with over 10% observed a single time. Of the sample, over 2% is held by the ten largest clones. Sequencing used whole blood, obtained in connection with sensitization to the hapten diphenylcyclopropenone (DPC). These receptor sequences come from a woman between 35 and 50 years old with alopecia areata. Some clones in this sample may be carry-over from other donors' samples.

This clonotype was seen many times. The chain links TRBV10-2 to TRBJ2-1, with a possible D match to TRBD2 (6 bases). The germline V gene encodes CDR1 WSHSY and CDR2 SAAADI. Trimming removed 8 bases from V and 15 bases from J, with 29 bases in between. CDR3 length: 15 residues. The CDR3 nucleotides read TGCGCCAGCCAAAGTTCGCGGGACCCATTAGGAGGTCCGTTCTTC. It translates to CASQSSRDPLGGPFF.

This clonotype was seen a handful of times. This sequence joins TRBV24-1 and TRBJ2-3, with no clear D. Per germline, CDR1 KGHDR and CDR2 SFDVKD. The V and J ends lost 5 bases and 2 bases respectively, with 7 bases between them. This CDR3 is built from 13 residues. The chain's CDR3 is CATSAAATDTQYF. The DNA of the CDR3 is TGTGCCACCAGTGCAGCAGCCACAGATACGCAGTATTTT.

This clonotype was detected many times. Written as DNA, the CDR3 is TGTGCCAGCAGCTTAGGAGGCCAGACCCAAGAGACCCAGTACTTC. Translating it yields CASSLGGQTQETQYF. The genes are TRBV7-3 and TRBJ2-5; D may be TRBD2 (5 bases). CDR1 and CDR2 (germline): SGHTA, FQGTGA. The CDR3 extends over 15 amino acids. V lost 2 bases, J lost 1 base, and 11 bases lay in between.

V and J are TRBV6-2 or TRBV6-3 and TRBJ2-3; D is possibly TRBD1 (6 bases). V lost 3 bases and J 12 bases, leaving 13 bases between the germline ends. Looked up from germline, CDR1 is MNHEY and CDR2 is SVGEGT. The CDR3 runs 12 residues. CDR3 region: CASSYHRTAQYF. CDR3 in DNA: TGTGCCAGCAGTTATCACCGGACAGCCCAGTATTTT.